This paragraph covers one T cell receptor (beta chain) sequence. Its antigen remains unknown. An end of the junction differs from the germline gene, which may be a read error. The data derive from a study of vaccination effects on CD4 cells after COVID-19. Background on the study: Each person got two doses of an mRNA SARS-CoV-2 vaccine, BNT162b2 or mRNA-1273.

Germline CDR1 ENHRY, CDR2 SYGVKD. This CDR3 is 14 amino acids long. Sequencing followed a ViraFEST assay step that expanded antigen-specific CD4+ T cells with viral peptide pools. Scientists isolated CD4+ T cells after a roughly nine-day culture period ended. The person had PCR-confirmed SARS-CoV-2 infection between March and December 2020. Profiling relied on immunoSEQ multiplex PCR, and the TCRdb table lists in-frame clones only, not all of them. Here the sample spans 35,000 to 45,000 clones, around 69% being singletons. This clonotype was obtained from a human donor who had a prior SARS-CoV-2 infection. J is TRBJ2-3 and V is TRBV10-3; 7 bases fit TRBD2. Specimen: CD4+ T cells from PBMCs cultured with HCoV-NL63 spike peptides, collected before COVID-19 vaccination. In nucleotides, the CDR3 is TGTGCCATCAGTGGAGGCGGGAGCAGAGATACGCAGTATTTT. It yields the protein CAISGGGSRDTQYF.